This TCR beta chain was retrieved from a study of blood T cells in healthy people across ages. The use of a sample-barcoded 5' primer and a J-beta primer mix characterized a second PCR of about 6 to 12 cycles. TCRdb reprocessed the 5' RACE reads with MiXCR, giving one entry per CDR3 protein. The sample holds about 830,000 distinct CDR3 sequences, approximately 59% seen once. Study results and caveats: Estimated diversity, derived from one million T cells, was regarded as an underestimate.

As for this clonotype: Its cognate antigen is unknown.

Each donor's blood draw was around 10 milliliters of peripheral blood. The TCR originated in a man between 25 and 39 years old in good health. The sample was blood.

The DNA of the CDR3 is TGTGCCAGCAGTAATTTCCCGGGACAGGGGGCGTCTATTTATCAGCCCCAGCATTTT. This sequence encodes CASSNFPGQGASIYQPQHF. The rearrangement uses TRBV6-1 and TRBJ1-5; TRBD1 aligns across 12 bases. After removal of 5 bases from V and 5 bases from J, the junction contained 16 bases not matched to a gene. The CDR3 length is 19 residues. In germline, CDR1 is MNHNS, CDR2 SASEGT.